The 8 T cell receptor beta chains given below trace back to one sample, sequenced in a study of beta chain features in type 1 diabetes. TCRB transcripts that were expressed got sequenced, as all of the isolated RNA had been reverse transcribed. Data came from immunoSEQ multiplex PCR; TCRdb stores just in-frame clones and leaves some out. There are about 900,000 clones in the sample; under 20% occur only once, and around 0.02% lies in the top ten. The sample comprised naive CD4+ T cells from blood. All receptors come from a woman aged 18-29 years in good health.

This clone showed up just a few times. V usage is TRBV6-1 and J usage is TRBJ2-4; D is uncertain. V lost 6 bases to trimming and J lost 3 bases, with 15 bases between them. The length of the CDR3 is 15 residues. Germline CDR1 MNHNS, CDR2 SASEGT. The DNA of the CDR3 is TGTGCCAGCAGGGCGGTCGGGCACATCAAAAACATTCAGTACTTC. It translates to CASRAVGHIKNIQYF.

This chain connects TRBV19 to TRBJ2-1; D possibly corresponds to TRBD2 (5 bases). The germline gives CDR1 LNHDA, CDR2 SQIVND (reference sequence). Deletions cut 7 bases from V and 7 bases from J, with 14 bases between. The CDR3 covers 13 residues. CDR3: CASTRRLYNEQFF. The CDR3 DNA sequence: TGTGCCAGTACCCGGAGGTTGTATAATGAGCAGTTCTTC.

This clone was counted only a few times. V is TRBV7-3 and J is TRBJ1-2; D is possibly TRBD1 (5 bases). The CDR3 covers 13 residues. Looked up from germline, CDR1 is SGHTA and CDR2 is FQGTGA. Trimming took off 5 bases at V and 4 bases at J, with 11 bases between the two ends. The CDR3 nucleotides are TGTGCCAGCAGCCAGCCGGGGGGCTATGGCTACACCTTC. It translates to CASSQPGGYGYTF.

This clone was counted between two and nine times. This rearrangement joins TRBV11-2 to TRBJ2-1; TRBD2 matches 9 bases. Looked up from germline, CDR1 is SGHAT and CDR2 is FQNNGV. The junction had 3 bases not matched to a gene; V was cut back by 2 bases and J by 7 bases. The CDR3 covers 14 residues. CDR3 amino acids: CASSLTLAGNEQFF. In DNA form, the CDR3 reads TGTGCCAGCAGCTTAACACTAGCGGGTAATGAGCAGTTCTTC.

This clone was seen only a few times. This chain uses TRBV18 with TRBJ2-3, with a weak D call TRBD2 (6 bases). The V gene's germline CDR1 is KGHSH and CDR2 LQKENI. Trimming cost V 5 bases and J 4 bases, with 13 bases left between them. The CDR3 spans 14 residues. The CDR3 here is CASSSMVAADTQYF. CDR3 coding DNA: TGTGCCAGCTCATCCATGGTAGCGGCAGATACGCAGTATTTT.

This CDR3 is CATSRDPESPLHF. As DNA, the CDR3 is TGTGCCACCAGCAGAGACCCCGAATCACCCCTCCACTTT. This chain uses TRBV15 with TRBJ1-6; D gene unclear. The V end was cut by 0 bases, the J end by 10 bases, with 7 bases between. Per germline, CDR1 LNHNV and CDR2 YYDKDF (reference sequence). The CDR3 is 13 residues long.

This clone was detected a few times. The gene calls are TRBV20-1 and TRBJ2-5; no firm D call. The end of the DNA fits TRBJ2-7 better, so the J call may be wrong. The CDR3 totals 10 residues. Germline V gives CDR1 DFQATT, CDR2 SNEGSKA (reference sequence). CDR3 sequence: CSADAYEQYF. The CDR3 DNA reads TGCAGTGCCGACGCCTACGAGCAGTACTTC.

This clone has just a few counts. V gene TRBV4-1 combines with J gene TRBJ2-1; TRBD1 matches 7 bases. CDR1 MGHRA and CDR2 YSYEKL come from the germline V gene. CDR3 length: 16 amino acids. J was trimmed by 3 bases and V by 2 bases; bases with no gene match: 7. The CDR3 bases are TGCGCCAGCAGCCAAAAAGGTGGGACAGACTACAATGAGCAGTTCTTC. Its protein product is CASSQKGGTDYNEQFF.